Listed here are 24 T cell receptor beta chains from one sample, sequenced in a study of immune cell composition in non-small cell lung cancer. Using immunoSEQ multiplex PCR, the repertoire was profiled, and TCRdb retains in-frame clones only, with some absent. The repertoire includes over 4,000 clones, under 80% of them detected once, and over 10% sits in the top ten. The material sequenced was lung tumor tissue. These receptors were taken from a human donor with non-small cell lung cancer.

The V gene is TRBV13, the J gene TRBJ1-1, with D tentatively TRBD1 (5 bases). The V and J ends lost 2 bases and 0 bases respectively, with 7 bases between them. CDR3 length: 14 residues. Germline CDR1 PRHDT, CDR2 FYEKMQ (reference sequence). CDR3 loop: CASSLSGMNTEAFF. The CDR3 DNA reads TGTGCCAGCAGCTTATCAGGGATGAACACTGAAGCTTTCTTT.

The chain recombines TRBV7-2 with TRBJ1-1, with D hard to call. The V end lost 1 base, the J end lost 3 bases, and 6 bases lay between the germline ends. The V gene's germline CDR1 is SGHTA and CDR2 FQGNSA. The CDR3 is 13 amino acids. CDR3 sequence reads: CASSLVTDTEAFF. The CDR3 bases are TGTGCCAGCAGCTTAGTAACGGACACTGAAGCTTTCTTT. The full variable domain, in which reference TRBV7-2 and TRBJ1-1 provide the parts outside the CDR3, is GAGVSQSPSNKVTEKGKDVELRCDPISGHTALYWYRQSLGQGLEFLIYFQGNSAPDKSGLPSDRFSAERTGGSVSTLTIQRTQQEDSAVYLCASSLVTDTEAFFGQGTRLTVV.

This clone occurred a few times. This rearrangement joins TRBV9 to TRBJ1-2; 10 positions match TRBD1. The junction had 5 bases not matched to a gene; V was cut back by 4 bases and J by 5 bases. Germline CDR1 is SGDLS and CDR2 is YYNGEE. The CDR3 consists of 14 residues. This chain's CDR3 is CASSPTGGMYGYTF. The CDR3 bases are TGTGCCAGCAGCCCGACAGGGGGCATGTATGGCTACACCTTC. The variable domain in full, with the rest retrieved from reference TRBV9 and TRBJ1-2, is DSGVTQTPKHLITATGQRVTLRCSPRSGDLSVYWYQQSLDQGLQFLIQYYNGEERAKGNILERFSAQQFPDLHSELNLSSLELGDSALYFCASSPTGGMYGYTFGSGTRLTVV.

The chain couples TRBV9 to TRBJ2-2, with D possibly being TRBD2 (6 bases). Trimming left V 0 bases short and J 5 bases short, with 17 bases between. This CDR3 comprises 17 residues. From germline, CDR1 is SGDLS and CDR2 YYNGEE. CDR3 sequence: CASSVVGAGGATGELFF. The CDR3 DNA follows: TGTGCCAGCAGCGTAGTTGGAGCGGGCGGTGCGACCGGGGAGCTGTTTTTT. The entire variable domain, with the rest obtained from reference TRBV9 and TRBJ2-2, is as follows: DSGVTQTPKHLITATGQRVTLRCSPRSGDLSVYWYQQSLDQGLQFLIQYYNGEERAKGNILERFSAQQFPDLHSELNLSSLELGDSALYFCASSVVGAGGATGELFFGEGSRLTVL.

This chain connects TRBV6-5 to TRBJ1-3; maybe TRBD1 (5 bases). Germline loops: CDR1 MNHEY, CDR2 SVGAGI. The CDR3 is 16 amino acids. V was clipped by 4 bases and J by 6 bases, with 19 bases between them. The DNA of the CDR3 is TGTGCCAGCAGTTTTAGCAGCGGGGGTGTTGTAAACACCATATATTTT. Protein: CASSFSSGGVVNTIYF.

The chain has TRBV15 and TRBJ2-1, with 8 bases aligning to TRBD2. The CDR3 spans 15 residues. The V segment lost 1 base and the J segment 6 bases; nucleotides outside the gene matches: 5. Germline V lookup: CDR1 LNHNV, CDR2 YYDKDF (reference sequence). The CDR3 spells CATSRGAGVGNEQFF. The CDR3 DNA reads as TGTGCCACCAGCAGAGGAGCGGGAGTGGGCAATGAGCAGTTCTTC.

The chain links TRBV15 to TRBJ1-1, with D unclear. Germline-derived CDR1 and CDR2 are LNHNV and YYDKDF (reference sequence). This CDR3 contains 12 residues. The germline V and J ends were trimmed by 0 bases and 11 bases, with 10 bases remaining between them. DNA of the CDR3: TGTGCCACCAGCAGAGACAGATTTTATGCTTTCTTT. As protein: CATSRDRFYAFF.

The V gene is TRBV6-5, the J gene TRBJ1-3; TRBD1 agrees at 7 bases. The CDR3 runs 15 residues. The trim removed 5 bases at V and 4 bases at J, leaving 8 bases unmatched. Germline V lookup: CDR1 MNHEY, CDR2 SVGAGI. In nucleotides, the CDR3 is TGTGCCAGCAGTCCTTTCCGGACAGGAGGAAACACCATATATTTT. It translates to CASSPFRTGGNTIYF.

This clone is large within its sample. The chain recombines TRBV5-5 with TRBJ1-6, with unresolved D. In germline, CDR1 is SGHKS, CDR2 YYEKEE (reference sequence). This CDR3 has 14 residues. V was pared by 0 bases and J by 8 bases, with 9 bases between. CDR3: CASSLESDYSPLHF. CDR3 DNA: TGTGCCAGCAGCTTGGAGTCAGATTATTCACCCCTCCACTTT.

This clone appeared a few times. V and J are TRBV5-5 and TRBJ1-2, with 8 bases lining up with TRBD1. The CDR3 is made up of 14 amino acids. CDR1 SGHKS and CDR2 YYEKEE come from the germline V gene (reference sequence). J lost 8 bases, V lost 2 bases, and 8 bases had no gene match. The CDR3 DNA is TGTGCCAGCAGCTTCGGCCAGGGGGCTCGGGGCTACACCTTC. Amino acid sequence: CASSFGQGARGYTF. The full variable domain, completed using reference TRBV5-5 and TRBJ1-2, is DAGVTQSPTHLIKTRGQQVTLRCSPISGHKSVSWYQQVLGQGPQFIFQYYEKEERGRGNFPDRFSARQFPNYSSELNVNALLLGDSALYLCASSFGQGARGYTFGSGTRLTVV.

The rearrangement links TRBV28 to TRBJ1-2; 7 bases fit TRBD1. The CDR3 has 14 amino acids. CDR1 is MDHEN, CDR2 SYDVKM, per germline. J lost 6 bases, V lost 7 bases, and 11 bases had no gene match. The CDR3 sequence is CASTKQDRRNGYTF. Written as DNA, the CDR3 is TGTGCCAGCACCAAACAGGACAGGAGGAATGGCTACACCTTC.

This clone was seen only a few times. The rearrangement links TRBV11-2 to TRBJ1-2; D perhaps matches TRBD1 (6 bases). V lost 2 bases to trimming and J lost 5 bases, with 15 bases between them. The germline V gene has CDR1 SGHAT and CDR2 FQNNGV. The CDR3 contains 15 residues. CDR3 protein: CASSLNLGTPYGYTF. In DNA, the CDR3 is TGTGCCAGCAGCTTAAACCTTGGGACACCTTATGGCTACACCTTC.

The sample holds a few counts of this clone. Other DNA sequences in this specimen translate into the identical CDR3. The chain carries TRBV5-1 and TRBJ1-1, with D perhaps matching TRBD1 (6 bases). Germline V CDR1 and CDR2: SGHRS, YFSETQ. The V and J ends lost 4 bases and 0 bases respectively, with 10 bases between them. CDR3 length equals 14 residues. The CDR3 nucleotides read TGCGCCAGCAGCCCGACAGGCATGAACACTGAAGCTTTCTTT. Its translation is CASSPTGMNTEAFF.

The rearrangement links TRBV28 to TRBJ2-5; D may be TRBD2 (6 bases). The V end was cut by 3 bases, the J end by 2 bases, with 10 bases between. This CDR3 spans 14 amino acids. CDR1 and CDR2 from the germline V gene are MDHEN and SYDVKM. For the CDR3, the DNA is TGTGCCAGCAGTTTTGCCGGGACTCAAGAGACCCAGTACTTC. Its translation: CASSFAGTQETQYF.

The V gene is TRBV25-1, the J gene TRBJ1-1, with 7 bases aligning to TRBD1. Trimming at V came to 6 bases and at J to 1 base, leaving 5 bases not matched to a gene. The length of the CDR3 is 14 residues. Germline lookup yields CDR1 MGHDK and CDR2 SYGVNS. Here the CDR3 DNA reads TGTGCCAGCAGAAGACAGGGTTGGAACACTGAAGCTTTCTTT. It translates to CASRRQGWNTEAFF.

The rearrangement uses TRBV6-5 and TRBJ1-5; D is uncertain. V lost 4 bases and J lost 0, with 4 bases in between. CDR3 length equals 13 residues. The germline V gene encodes CDR1 MNHEY and CDR2 SVGAGI. CDR3 in DNA: TGTGCCAGCAGTTCCTATAGCAATCAGCCCCAGCATTTT. Its protein product is CASSSYSNQPQHF.

The chain links TRBV7-9 to TRBJ2-5; 15 nucleotides match TRBD2. J lost 4 bases, V lost 7 bases, and 7 bases had no gene match. Germline V gene sequence: CDR1 SEHNR, CDR2 FQNEAQ (reference sequence). This CDR3 contains 16 residues. The CDR3 DNA reads as TGTGCCAGCACCAAAAGGGGACTAGCGGGAGGAGAGACCCAGTACTTC. Its translation is CASTKRGLAGGETQYF.

V usage is TRBV6-5 and J usage is TRBJ2-7; tentatively, D is TRBD2 (6 bases). V lost 0 bases, J lost 2 bases, and 11 bases lay in between. The CDR3 extends over 15 amino acids. The germline CDR1 and CDR2 sequences are MNHEY and SVGAGI. CDR3 nucleotide sequence: TGTGCCAGCAGTTACTCGAGGAGGGGACCCTACGAGCAGTACTTC. The encoded protein is CASSYSRRGPYEQYF.

In its sample, this clone was seen a few times. The chain has TRBV20-1 and TRBJ1-2; D is possibly TRBD1 (6 bases). CDR3 length: 11 residues. Germline CDR1 DFQATT, CDR2 SNEGSKA (reference sequence). Deletions cut 6 bases from V and 5 bases from J, with 10 bases between. In DNA form, the CDR3 reads TGCAGTGCAACCACAGGGTATGGCTACACCTTC. It specifies CSATTGYGYTF.

The V gene is TRBV5-5, the J gene TRBJ1-2; TRBD1 matches 9 bases. CDR3 length: 15 amino acids. Germline V gene data show CDR1 as SGHKS and CDR2 as YYEKEE (reference sequence). V shed 2 bases and J 6 bases; nucleotides not matched to a gene: 8. CDR3: CASSFSTGTGHGYTF. The CDR3 DNA is TGTGCCAGCAGCTTCTCAACCGGGACAGGGCATGGCTACACCTTC.

The CDR3 loop is CASSVGVRHVMNTEAFF. The CDR3 coding sequence is TGTGCCAGCAGCGTAGGGGTGAGACACGTCATGAACACTGAAGCTTTCTTT. The chain couples TRBV9 to TRBJ1-1; D is ambiguous. CDR1 and CDR2 from the germline V gene are SGDLS and YYNGEE. This CDR3 has 17 amino acids. The germline V and J ends were trimmed by 0 bases and 0 bases, with 15 bases remaining between them.

This sequence joins TRBV7-9 and TRBJ2-7; the D is unclear. The germline V gene encodes CDR1 SEHNR and CDR2 FQNEAQ (reference sequence). This CDR3 has 11 residues. V was cut by 5 bases and J by 1 base, with 3 bases left in between. CDR3 sequence reads: CASSLSYEQYF. CDR3 DNA: TGTGCCAGCAGCCTTTCCTACGAGCAGTACTTC.

The chain uses TRBV5-6 and TRBJ1-1, with TRBD1 identical over 7 bases. J lost 3 bases, V lost 1 base, and 12 bases had no gene match. CDR1 and CDR2 from the germline V gene are SGHDT and YYEEEE. The CDR3 has 17 residues. CDR3 region: CASSLFSGQPRDTEAFF. The CDR3 DNA follows: TGTGCCAGCAGCTTGTTCTCGGGACAGCCTAGGGACACTGAAGCTTTCTTT. Together with reference TRBV5-6 and TRBJ1-1, the CDR3 gives the full variable domain: DAGVTQSPTHLIKTRGQQVTLRCSPKSGHDTVSWYQQALGQGPQFIFQYYEEEERQRGNFPDRFSGHQFPNYSSELNVNALLLGDSALYLCASSLFSGQPRDTEAFFGQGTRLTVV.

The J gene is TRBJ1-2, the V gene TRBV5-6; D ambiguous. Per germline, CDR1 SGHDT and CDR2 YYEEEE. CDR3 length: 14 amino acids. V lost 0 bases to trimming and J lost 3 bases, with 9 bases between them. The CDR3 reads CASSLEAGYYGYTF. The CDR3 coding sequence is TGTGCCAGCAGCTTGGAAGCGGGCTACTATGGCTACACCTTC.